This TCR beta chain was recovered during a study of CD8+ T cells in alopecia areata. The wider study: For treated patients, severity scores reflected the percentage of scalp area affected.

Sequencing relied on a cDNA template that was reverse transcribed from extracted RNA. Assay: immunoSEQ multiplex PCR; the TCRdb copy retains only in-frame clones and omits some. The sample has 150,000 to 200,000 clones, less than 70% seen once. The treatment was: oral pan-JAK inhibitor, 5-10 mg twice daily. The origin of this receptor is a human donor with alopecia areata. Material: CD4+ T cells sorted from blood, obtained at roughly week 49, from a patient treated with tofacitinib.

CDR3 nucleotide sequence: TGCAGCGTGGGGGTGGAGACCCAGTACTTC. This codes for CSVGVETQYF. This chain links TRBV29-1 with TRBJ2-5; the D call may be TRBD1 or TRBD2 (5 bases each). There are 10 residues in the CDR3. The V end was cut by 6 bases, the J end by 5 bases, with 7 bases between. Germline V gene sequence: CDR1 SQVTM, CDR2 ANQGSEA.